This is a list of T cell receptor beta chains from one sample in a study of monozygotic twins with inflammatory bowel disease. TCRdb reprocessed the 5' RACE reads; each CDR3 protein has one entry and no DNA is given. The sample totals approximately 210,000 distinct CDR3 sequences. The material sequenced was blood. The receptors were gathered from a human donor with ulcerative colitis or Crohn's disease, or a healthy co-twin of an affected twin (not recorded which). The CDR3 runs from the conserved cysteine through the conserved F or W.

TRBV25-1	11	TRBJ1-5	CASPSYQPQHF
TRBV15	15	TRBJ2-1	CATSLGQGTYNEQFF
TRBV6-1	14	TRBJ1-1	CASSEAWGGTEAFF
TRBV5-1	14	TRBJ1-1	CASSLNGGAAEAFF
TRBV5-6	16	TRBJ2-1	CASSWTSGASYNEQFF
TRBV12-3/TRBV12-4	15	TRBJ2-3	CASGDRGLGTDTQYF
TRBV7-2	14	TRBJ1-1	CASSSRTAVAEAFF
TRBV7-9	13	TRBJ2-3	CASKEQGTDTQYF
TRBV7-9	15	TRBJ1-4	CASSFPVATNEKLFF
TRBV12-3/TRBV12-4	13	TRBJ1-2	CASSPGTSYGYTF
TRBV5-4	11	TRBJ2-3	CASSLENTQYF
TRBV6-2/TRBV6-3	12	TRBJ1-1	CASSYSTGEAFF
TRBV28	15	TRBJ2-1	CASSPRTSGRHEQFF
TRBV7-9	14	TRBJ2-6	CASSLGYGANVLTF
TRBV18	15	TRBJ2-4	CASSPSVIAKNIQYF
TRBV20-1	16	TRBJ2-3	CSARDQGSGGTDTQYF
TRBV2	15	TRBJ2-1	CASTPGLVGGNEQFF
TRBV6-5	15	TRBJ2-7	CASSFLAGASYEQYF
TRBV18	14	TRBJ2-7	CASSPPTPNYEQYF
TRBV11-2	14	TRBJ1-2	CASSFRNPNYGYTF
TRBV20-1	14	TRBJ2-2	CSALGLMNTGELFF
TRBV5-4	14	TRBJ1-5	CASSLAGGSQPQHF
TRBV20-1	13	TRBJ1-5	CSAPGGSNQPQHF
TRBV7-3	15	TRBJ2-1	CASSLSGARLNEQFF
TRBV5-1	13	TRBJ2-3	CASSFLDTDTQYF
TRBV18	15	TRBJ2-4	CASSPPRQGVDIQYF
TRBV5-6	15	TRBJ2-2	CASRQRTGLAGELFF
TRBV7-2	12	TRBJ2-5	CASSSGVETQYF
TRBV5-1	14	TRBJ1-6	CASSLNYQDSPLHF
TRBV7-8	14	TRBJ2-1	CASSLGPLYNEQFF
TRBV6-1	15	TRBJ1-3	CASSKDRSSGNTIYF
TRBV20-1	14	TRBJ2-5	CSARSVAGAKTQYF
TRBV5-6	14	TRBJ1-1	CASSSRDRGTEAFF
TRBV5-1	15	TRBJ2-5	CASSPFPFPQETQYF
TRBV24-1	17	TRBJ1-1	CATSDVPMAGARSEAFF
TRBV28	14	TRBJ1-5	CASSLVGANQPQHF
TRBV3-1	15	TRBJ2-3	CASSQSGLVTDTQYF
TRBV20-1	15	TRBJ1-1	CSASWGGRMNTEAFF
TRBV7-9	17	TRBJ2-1	CASSLDSSWAPYNEQFF
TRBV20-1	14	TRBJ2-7	CSAQSGASSYEQYF
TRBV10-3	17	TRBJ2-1	CAISERGQGAAYNEQFF
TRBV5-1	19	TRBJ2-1	CASSLDYLSGTYPLNEQFF
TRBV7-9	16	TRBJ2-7	CASSGTSGRELIEQYF
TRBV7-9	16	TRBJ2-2	CASSYAGGIMAGELFF
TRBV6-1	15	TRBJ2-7	CATHTAGGTSYEQYF
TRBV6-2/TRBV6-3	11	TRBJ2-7	CARGAQYEQYF
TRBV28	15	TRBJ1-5	CASSDLDRQNQPQHF
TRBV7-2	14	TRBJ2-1	CASSPPLASNEQFF
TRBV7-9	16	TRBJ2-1	CASSPVSGPDQNEQFF